These T cell receptor beta chains were read from a single sample in a study of beta chain features in type 1 diabetes. Measured with immunoSEQ multiplex PCR; TCRdb has only the in-frame clones, and not every one. The table shows 600,000 to 750,000 clones, with roughly an eighth occurring only once. The sequenced sample consisted of naive CD4+ T cells from blood. Receptor source: a young man with type 1 diabetes. Both conserved end residues are part of each CDR3. The order of the fields is V gene, J gene, clone size, D gene, CDR3 protein, CDR3 DNA. D genes are given only for firm matches. Rows give clone size only sometimes, using once, few, many, or a class for an expanded clone.

TRBV6-6	TRBJ1-5	NA	TRBD1	CASSKTGGNQPQHF	TGTGCCAGCAGCAAAACAGGGGGGAATCAGCCCCAGCATTTT
TRBV7-2	TRBJ2-1	NA	NA	CASSLGLISYNEQFF	TGTGCCAGCAGCTTAGGACTGATCTCCTACAATGAGCAGTTCTTC
TRBV27	TRBJ1-1	few	NA	CASSASYGGRTEAFF	TGTGCCAGCAGTGCGTCCTATGGGGGGCGGACTGAAGCTTTCTTT
TRBV9	TRBJ2-1	few	NA	CASSVSGAQDEQFF	TGTGCCAGCAGCGTTTCGGGCGCCCAGGATGAGCAGTTCTTC
TRBV6-6	TRBJ1-2	few	TRBD1	CASTSGQGNYGYTF	TGTGCCAGCACCTCGGGACAGGGCAACTATGGCTACACCTTC
TRBV7-9	TRBJ2-3	few	NA	CASSLGGTANTPDTQYF	TGTGCCAGCAGCTTAGGGGGCACTGCTAACACTCCAGATACGCAGTATTTT
TRBV10-3	TRBJ2-2	NA	NA	CAISADGAYTGELFF	TGTGCCATCAGTGCGGACGGAGCCTACACCGGGGAGCTGTTTTTT
TRBV4-2	TRBJ1-5	NA	TRBD1	CASSPVTGRIRQPQHF	TGTGCCAGCAGCCCTGTGACAGGGAGAATAAGACAGCCCCAGCATTTT
TRBV7-2	TRBJ2-1	NA	NA	CASSRTVSAYNEQFF	TGTGCCAGCAGCCGTACGGTGTCGGCCTACAATGAGCAGTTCTTC
TRBV5-1	TRBJ2-3	few	TRBD2	CASSAQRGAEDTQYF	TGCGCCAGCAGCGCCCAGCGGGGGGCGGAAGATACGCAGTATTTT
TRBV30	TRBJ1-4	few	TRBD1	CAWRRTGGFEKLFF	TGTGCCTGGAGGCGGACAGGGGGTTTCGAAAAACTGTTTTTT
TRBV2	TRBJ1-5	NA	NA	CACQQGYNQPQHF	TGTGCCTGTCAACAGGGCTACAATCAGCCCCAGCATTTT
TRBV27	TRBJ1-6	NA	TRBD1	CASIISFRDRDNSPLHF	TGTGCCAGCATCATATCCTTTCGGGACAGGGATAATTCACCCCTCCACTTT
TRBV5-1	TRBJ2-3	NA	TRBD2	CASSFSLTSGDTPDTQYF	TGCGCCAGCAGCTTCTCCCTCACTAGCGGGGATACACCAGATACGCAGTATTTT
TRBV18	TRBJ2-7	NA	TRBD1	CASSTGQGVGYEQYF	TGTGCCAGCTCAACGGGACAGGGGGTAGGGTACGAGCAGTACTTC
TRBV28	TRBJ1-5	NA	TRBD1	CASSETDRGRNQPQHF	TGTGCCAGCAGTGAAACGGACAGGGGACGGAATCAGCCCCAGCATTTT
TRBV7-3	TRBJ2-3	NA	NA	CASSLSPTDTQYF	TGTGCCAGCAGCTTAAGTCCCACAGATACGCAGTATTTT
TRBV28	TRBJ1-2	NA	NA	CASTLGSDYGYTF	TGTGCCAGCACGTTAGGGTCTGACTATGGCTACACCTTC
TRBV5-1	TRBJ2-5	NA	NA	CASRFAGVPQETQYF	TGCGCCAGCAGATTCGCAGGGGTACCACAAGAGACCCAGTACTTC
TRBV21-1	TRBJ2-3	NA	NA	CATHLGLAGGTVTDTQYF	TGTGCCACACACCTGGGACTAGCGGGGGGTACCGTCACAGATACGCAGTATTTT
TRBV5-4	TRBJ2-1	NA	NA	CASSSQGVFYNEQFF	TGTGCCAGCAGCTCCCAGGGTGTTTTCTACAATGAGCAGTTCTTC
TRBV28	TRBJ2-3	few	TRBD2	CASSLLTRGGKSSADTQYF	TGTGCCAGCAGTTTGCTTACGCGGGGGGGCAAGAGTTCCGCAGATACGCAGTATTTT
TRBV5-1	TRBJ1-4	NA	NA	CASSLAPAPREKLFF	TGCGCCAGCAGCTTGGCGCCAGCCCCGAGGGAAAAACTGTTTTTT
TRBV30	TRBJ1-4	NA	NA	CAWREDSNKLFF	TGTGCCTGGAGAGAGGACAGCAACAAACTGTTTTTT
TRBV7-9	TRBJ2-3	few	NA	CASAFERGLPDTQYF	TGTGCCAGCGCCTTCGAGAGAGGGCTTCCAGATACGCAGTATTTT
TRBV9	TRBJ1-1	few	NA	CASSVAPTNTEAFF	TGTGCCAGCAGCGTAGCTCCGACGAACACTGAAGCTTTCTTT
TRBV27	TRBJ2-1	NA	NA	CASTNWGGTYNEQFF	TGTGCCAGCACCAACTGGGGGGGCACCTACAATGAGCAGTTCTTC
TRBV30	TRBJ2-1	NA	TRBD1	CALDRGLYNEQFF	TGTGCCTTGGACAGGGGGCTGTACAATGAGCAGTTCTTC
TRBV30	TRBJ1-6	NA	NA	CAWSRASSYNSPLHF	TGTGCCTGGAGCAGGGCTAGCTCCTATAATTCACCCCTCCACTTT
TRBV11-1	TRBJ1-1	NA	NA	CASSPGLNTEAFF	TGTGCCAGCAGCCCCGGCCTAAACACTGAAGCTTTCTTT
TRBV6-5	TRBJ1-4	NA	NA	CASSRQPNEKLFF	TGTGCCAGCTCAAGGCAGCCTAATGAAAAACTGTTTTTT
TRBV7-2	TRBJ1-5	NA	NA	CASSESHDQPQHF	TGTGCCAGCAGCGAATCCCATGATCAGCCCCAGCATTTT
TRBV11-2	TRBJ2-7	few	NA	CASSLSGVGNSYEQYF	TGTGCCAGCAGCCTCAGTGGGGTGGGCAACTCCTACGAGCAGTACTTC
TRBV5-1	TRBJ2-1	NA	NA	CASSLANEQFF	TGCGCCAGCAGCTTAGCGAATGAGCAGTTCTTC
TRBV10-3	TRBJ2-1	few	TRBD1	CAISGQGGNEQFF	TGTGCCATCAGCGGACAGGGGGGAAATGAGCAGTTCTTC
TRBV19	TRBJ1-2	few	NA	CASSIVLQSGFYGYTF	TGTGCCAGTAGTATCGTATTACAGAGCGGGTTCTATGGCTACACCTTC
TRBV12-5	TRBJ2-2	NA	NA	CASGLVRFMGGTGELFF	TGTGCTAGTGGTTTGGTTAGGTTCATGGGGGGCACCGGGGAGCTGTTTTTT
TRBV28	TRBJ1-2	few	TRBD1	CASSFEGQGFGGYTF	TGTGCCAGCAGTTTTGAAGGACAGGGGTTCGGTGGCTACACCTTC
TRBV6-6	TRBJ2-1	few	TRBD2	CASSSSGAVTYNEQFF	TGTGCCAGCAGTAGTAGCGGGGCTGTAACCTACAATGAGCAGTTCTTC
TRBV19	TRBJ2-2	NA	NA	CASSKDPAGDTGELFF	TGTGCCAGTAGTAAGGACCCAGCTGGGGACACCGGGGAGCTGTTTTTT
TRBV9	TRBJ1-5	NA	NA	CASSVGSSQPQHF	TGTGCCAGCAGCGTAGGAAGTAGTCAGCCCCAGCATTTT
TRBV10-3	TRBJ2-7	few	NA	CAISERGSYEQYF	TGTGCCATCAGTGAAAGAGGATCCTACGAGCAGTACTTC
TRBV14	TRBJ2-2	NA	NA	CASSQVVSFGELFF	TGTGCCAGCAGCCAAGTGGTTTCTTTCGGGGAGCTGTTTTTT
TRBV10-3	TRBJ1-1	NA	NA	CAIRSSSIGAEAFF	TGTGCCATCAGGTCCTCTTCAATAGGCGCTGAAGCTTTCTTT
TRBV27	TRBJ1-2	NA	TRBD1	CASSLKGDRAVYGYTF	TGTGCCAGCAGTTTGAAGGGGGACAGGGCTGTATATGGCTACACCTTC
TRBV28	TRBJ1-3	NA	NA	CASSSGFRSGNTIYF	TGTGCCAGCAGTTCCGGGTTCCGCTCTGGAAACACCATATATTTT
TRBV28	TRBJ1-2	few	NA	CASSLNPRGGGYTF	TGTGCCAGCAGTTTAAACCCCAGGGGAGGTGGCTACACCTTC
TRBV19	TRBJ2-7	NA	NA	CASARQDEYEQYF	TGTGCCAGTGCCCGACAGGACGAATACGAGCAGTACTTC
TRBV27	TRBJ2-7	NA	NA	CASSLEGFRSNEQYF	TGTGCCAGCAGTTTAGAGGGATTTAGAAGTAACGAGCAGTACTTC
TRBV14	TRBJ2-7	NA	NA	CASSQSSPWGEQYF	TGTGCCAGCAGCCAGAGTAGCCCCTGGGGGGAGCAGTACTTC
TRBV23-1	TRBJ2-2	few	NA	CASSTQGHTGELFF	TGCGCCAGCAGTACTCAGGGTCACACCGGGGAGCTGTTTTTT
TRBV9	TRBJ2-6	NA	NA	CASSALNSGANVLTF	TGTGCCAGCAGCGCCCTAAATTCTGGGGCCAACGTCCTGACTTTC
TRBV6-5	TRBJ2-4	once	NA	CASSRDTLAKNIQYF	TGTGCCAGCAGCCGCGACACTCTAGCCAAAAACATTCAGTACTTC
TRBV4-2	TRBJ2-7	NA	NA	CASSQTTVIYEQYF	TGTGCCAGCAGCCAAACCACAGTGATCTACGAGCAGTACTTC
TRBV5-6	TRBJ2-3	NA	NA	CASSFPSVRAAGQYF	TGTGCCAGCAGCTTTCCTTCGGTCCGGGCCGCGGGGCAGTATTTT
TRBV30	TRBJ2-6	NA	NA	CAWSEGSSGANVLTF	TGTGCCTGGAGTGAGGGCAGCTCTGGGGCCAACGTCCTGACTTTC
TRBV4-2	TRBJ2-4	NA	TRBD1	CASSRNPGQKTENIQYF	TGTGCCAGCAGCCGGAACCCGGGACAGAAGACGGAAAACATTCAGTACTTC
TRBV12-5	TRBJ1-1	NA	NA	CASGLPPLQGAAFF	TGTGCTAGTGGTTTGCCTCCCCTACAGGGAGCAGCTTTCTTT
TRBV7-2	TRBJ1-1	NA	NA	CASSLRGTTEAFF	TGTGCCAGCAGCTTAAGGGGGACGACTGAAGCTTTCTTT